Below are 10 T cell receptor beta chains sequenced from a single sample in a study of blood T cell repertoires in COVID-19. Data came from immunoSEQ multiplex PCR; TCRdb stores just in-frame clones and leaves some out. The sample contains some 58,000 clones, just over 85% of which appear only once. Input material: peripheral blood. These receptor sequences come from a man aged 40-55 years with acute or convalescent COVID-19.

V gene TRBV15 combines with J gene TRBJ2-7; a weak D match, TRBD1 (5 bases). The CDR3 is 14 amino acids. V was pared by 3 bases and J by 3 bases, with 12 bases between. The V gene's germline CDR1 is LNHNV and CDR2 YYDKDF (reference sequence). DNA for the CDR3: TGTGCCACCAGCAGTCGCCAGGGCAACTACGAGCAGTACTTC. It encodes CATSSRQGNYEQYF.

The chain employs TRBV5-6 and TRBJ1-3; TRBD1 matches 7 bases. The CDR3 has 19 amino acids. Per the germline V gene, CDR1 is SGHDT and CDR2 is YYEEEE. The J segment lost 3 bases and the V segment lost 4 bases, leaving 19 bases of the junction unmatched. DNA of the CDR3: TGTGCCAGCAGCATTGGGGGAATGGGACAGCTAATTGTTGGAAACACCATATATTTT. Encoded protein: CASSIGGMGQLIVGNTIYF.

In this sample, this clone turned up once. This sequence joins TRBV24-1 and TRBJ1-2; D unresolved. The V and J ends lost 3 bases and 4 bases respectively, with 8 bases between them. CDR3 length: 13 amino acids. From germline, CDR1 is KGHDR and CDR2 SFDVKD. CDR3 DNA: TGTGCCACCAGTGATCCCTCGAGCTATGGCTACACCTTC. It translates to CATSDPSSYGYTF.

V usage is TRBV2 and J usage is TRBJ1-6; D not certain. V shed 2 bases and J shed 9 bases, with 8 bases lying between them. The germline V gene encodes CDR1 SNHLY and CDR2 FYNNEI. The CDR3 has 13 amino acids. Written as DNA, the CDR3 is TGTGCCAGCAGTGAAATGCGGAGTTCACCCCTCCACTTT. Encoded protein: CASSEMRSSPLHF.

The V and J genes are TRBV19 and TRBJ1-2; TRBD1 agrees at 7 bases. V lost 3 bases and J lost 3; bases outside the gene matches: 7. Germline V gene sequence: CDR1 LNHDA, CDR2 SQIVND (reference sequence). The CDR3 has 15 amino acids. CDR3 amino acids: CASSIKGAVDYGYTF. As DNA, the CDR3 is TGTGCCAGTAGTATTAAGGGGGCCGTGGACTATGGCTACACCTTC.

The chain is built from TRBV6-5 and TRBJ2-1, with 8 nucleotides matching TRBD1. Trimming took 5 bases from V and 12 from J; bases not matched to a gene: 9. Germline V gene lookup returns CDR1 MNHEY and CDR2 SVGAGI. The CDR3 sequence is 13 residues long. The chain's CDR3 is CASSRQGIETQFF. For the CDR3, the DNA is TGTGCCAGCAGTAGACAGGGGATCGAGACGCAGTTCTTC.

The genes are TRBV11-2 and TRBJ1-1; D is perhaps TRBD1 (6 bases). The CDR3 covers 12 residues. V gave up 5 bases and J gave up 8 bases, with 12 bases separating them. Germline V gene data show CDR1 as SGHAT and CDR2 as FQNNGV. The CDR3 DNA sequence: TGTGCCAGCAGCGCGTCCACAGGGGAAGCTTTCTTT. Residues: CASSASTGEAFF.

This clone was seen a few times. The CDR3 bases are TGTGCCAGCAGCTTGGGTGTCGGACTCTACGAGCAGTACTTC. It translates to CASSLGVGLYEQYF. The V and J genes are TRBV5-6 and TRBJ2-7, with a weak D call TRBD2 (5 bases). This CDR3 is built from 14 residues. The V and J ends lost 0 bases and 3 bases respectively, with 10 bases between them. Germline-derived CDR1 and CDR2 are SGHDT and YYEEEE.

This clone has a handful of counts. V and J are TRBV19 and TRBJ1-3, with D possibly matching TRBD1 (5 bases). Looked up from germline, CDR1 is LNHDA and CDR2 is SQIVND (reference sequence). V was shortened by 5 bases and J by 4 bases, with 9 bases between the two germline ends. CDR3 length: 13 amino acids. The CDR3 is CASSPRGGNTIYF. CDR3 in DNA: TGTGCCAGTAGTCCCCGGGGGGGAAACACCATATATTTT.

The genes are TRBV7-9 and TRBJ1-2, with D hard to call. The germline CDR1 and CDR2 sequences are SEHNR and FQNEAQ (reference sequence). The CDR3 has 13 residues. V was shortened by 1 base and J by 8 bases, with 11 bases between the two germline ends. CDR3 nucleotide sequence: TGTGCCAGCAGCTTAGTAGAGTTAGAGGGCTACACCTTC. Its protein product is CASSLVELEGYTF.